The 23 T cell receptor beta chains below were found in one sample sequenced in a study of blood T cell repertoires in COVID-19. Here immunoSEQ multiplex PCR was the method, and the copy in TCRdb shows in-frame clones only, minus some. The top ten clones hold under 2.5% of a sample with under 300,000 clones, approximately 89% of them seen once. Source material: PBMCs or T cells enriched from blood (not recorded which). All receptors come from a woman aged 40-49 years with acute COVID-19.

This rearrangement joins TRBV19 to TRBJ1-2; 7 bases map to TRBD1. Trimming removed 7 bases from V and 1 base from J; junction bases left unmatched: 9. This CDR3 comprises 15 residues. The germline gives CDR1 LNHDA, CDR2 SQIVND (reference sequence). This chain's CDR3 is CASISGDRRNYGYTF. The CDR3 DNA follows: TGTGCCAGTATTAGCGGGGACAGACGTAACTATGGCTACACCTTC.

The rearrangement uses TRBV9 and TRBJ2-5; 14 bases fit TRBD2. V lost 4 bases to trimming and J lost 2 bases; unmatched junction nucleotides: 4. In germline, CDR1 is SGDLS, CDR2 YYNGEE. CDR3 size: 16 residues. Written as DNA, the CDR3 is TGTGCCAGCAGCTTTGGGACTAGCGGGAGACAAGAGACCCAGTACTTC. Its protein is CASSFGTSGRQETQYF.

The chain uses TRBV19 and TRBJ1-2; a weak D match, TRBD1 (6 bases). This CDR3 region has 14 residues. V was cut by 4 bases and J by 0 bases, with 9 bases left in between. The germline CDR1 and CDR2 sequences are LNHDA and SQIVND (reference sequence). This chain's CDR3 is CASSRQVSNYGYTF. CDR3 DNA sequence: TGTGCCAGTAGTAGACAGGTCTCTAACTATGGCTACACCTTC.

The chain joins TRBV4-2 to TRBJ2-3; 8 nucleotides match TRBD2. Germline-derived CDR1 and CDR2 are LGHNA and YNFKEQ. CDR3 length: 17 amino acids. Trimming removed 0 bases from V and 5 bases from J; junction bases left unmatched: 10. CDR3 nucleotide sequence: TGTGCCAGCAGCCAAGATAAGGGTAGCGGGGTAAAAGATACGCAGTATTTT. This translates into CASSQDKGSGVKDTQYF.

The V call is TRBV11-2, the J call TRBJ2-7, with D perhaps matching TRBD1 (5 bases). Germline CDR1 reads SGHAT; CDR2 reads FQNNGV. V dropped 4 bases and J dropped 0 bases, with 10 bases sitting between them. The CDR3 extends over 14 amino acids. CDR3 sequence reads: CASSYTDSSYEQYF. In DNA form, the CDR3 reads TGTGCCAGCAGCTATACTGACAGCTCCTACGAGCAGTACTTC.

The chain carries TRBV6-5 and TRBJ2-7; TRBD1 aligns across 10 bases. CDR1 is MNHEY, CDR2 SVGAGI, per germline. The J segment lost 2 bases and the V segment lost 4 bases, leaving 2 bases of the junction unmatched. The CDR3 sequence is 14 residues long. CDR3 sequence reads: CASSLGQGPYEQYV. Here the CDR3 DNA reads TGTGCCAGCAGTTTGGGACAGGGGCCCTACGAGCAGTACGTC.

The chain is built from TRBV6-5 and TRBJ1-1, with D possibly being TRBD1 (6 bases). The V gene lost 2 bases and the J gene lost 4 bases, with 17 bases spanning the gap. Germline V lookup: CDR1 MNHEY, CDR2 SVGAGI. CDR3 length: 16 residues. CDR3 sequence reads: CASSYHRVQGPTEAFF. CDR3 DNA sequence: TGTGCCAGCAGTTACCATCGGGTACAGGGACCCACTGAAGCTTTCTTT.

The chain has TRBV7-2 and TRBJ2-2, with 14 bases matching TRBD2. Unmatched junction bases numbered 3, after V lost 2 bases and J lost 4 bases. The CDR3 loop spans 17 amino acids. CDR1 SGHTA and CDR2 FQGNSA come from the germline V gene. CDR3 protein: CASSLRTSGRRTGELFF. The CDR3 DNA follows: TGTGCCAGCAGCTTACGGACTAGCGGGAGGCGCACCGGGGAGCTGTTTTTT.

The chain employs TRBV6-6 and TRBJ1-6; D is perhaps TRBD1 (5 bases). Looked up from germline, CDR1 is MNHNY and CDR2 is SVGAGI (reference sequence). The V end was cut by 6 bases, the J end by 11 bases, with 20 bases between. This CDR3 has 15 amino acids. CDR3 in DNA: TGTGCCAGCAGAGATAGCGGTAGGGGAGCAACACCCCTCCACTTT. Translated: CASRDSGRGATPLHF.

The V call is TRBV30, the J call TRBJ1-5, with D tentatively TRBD1 (5 bases). Looked up from germline, CDR1 is GTSNPN and CDR2 is SVGIG (reference sequence). V lost 0 bases, J lost 9 bases, and 15 bases lay in between. This CDR3 region has 14 residues. CDR3 sequence reads: CAWSVPRAGGPQHF. CDR3 in DNA: TGTGCCTGGAGTGTACCCCGGGCGGGGGGGCCCCAGCATTTT.

The CDR3 loop reads CASRQDRAYNSPLHF. DNA of the CDR3: TGTGCCAGTAGACAGGACAGGGCCTATAATTCACCCCTCCACTTT. The V gene is TRBV19, the J gene TRBJ1-6; TRBD1 matches at 8 bases. This CDR3 is built from 15 residues. Germline V gives CDR1 LNHDA, CDR2 SQIVND (reference sequence). Germline trimming cut 6 bases from V and 2 bases from J; bases unmatched to any gene: 3.

This sequence joins TRBV12-5 and TRBJ2-3; perhaps TRBD2 as D (7 bases). Between the trimmed V and J ends, which lost 2 bases and 6 bases, there was a span of 15 bases. Germline lookup yields CDR1 LGHNT and CDR2 FRNRAP. The CDR3 spans 15 residues. As DNA, the CDR3 is TGTGCTAGTGGTTTGAGGGGGGGCAGTGAGGATACGCAGTATTTT. The encoded protein is CASGLRGGSEDTQYF.

The V call is TRBV27, the J call TRBJ1-2; D remains unclear. The germline V gene encodes CDR1 MNHEY and CDR2 SMNVEV (reference sequence). There are 13 residues in the CDR3. V shed 5 bases and J shed 2 bases, with 9 bases lying between them. The CDR3 loop reads CASSRRENYGYTF. CDR3 sequence (DNA): TGTGCCAGCAGTCGGAGGGAGAACTATGGCTACACCTTC.

The rearrangement joins TRBV4-3 to TRBJ1-4; tentative D call: TRBD1 (5 bases). CDR3 size: 15 residues. The V end was cut by 2 bases, the J end by 0 bases, with 7 bases between. Germline CDR1 LGHNA, CDR2 YSLEER. The CDR3 protein is CASSQMTATNEKLFF. The CDR3 DNA sequence: TGCGCCAGCAGCCAAATGACAGCAACTAATGAAAAACTGTTTTTT.

This chain joins TRBV7-9 and TRBJ2-5, with TRBD2 matching over 14 bases. With 4 bases clipped from V and 9 bases from J, the junction kept 10 bases outside the gene matches. This CDR3 comprises 16 residues. Germline loops: CDR1 SEHNR, CDR2 FQNEAQ (reference sequence). For the CDR3, the DNA is TGTGCCAGCAGCTCGGGGACTAGCGGGGGAAGGATGGCCCAGTACTTC. Translating gives CASSSGTSGGRMAQYF.

This chain joins TRBV25-1 and TRBJ1-2; 7 nucleotides align to TRBD1. The germline V gene has CDR1 MGHDK and CDR2 SYGVNS. V gave up 3 bases and J gave up 2 bases; unmatched junction bases: 0. The CDR3 loop spans 13 amino acids. DNA for the CDR3: TGTGCCAGCAGTGAGGGACAGAACTATGGCTACACCTTC. Its protein is CASSEGQNYGYTF.

The rearrangement links TRBV7-2 to TRBJ2-4; D is unresolved. This CDR3 contains 15 residues. Germline assignment: CDR1 SGHTA and CDR2 FQGNSA. The ends were cut back, 4 bases at V and 0 bases at J, with 10 bases in the middle. CDR3 coding DNA: TGTGCCAGCAGCTCCGTCCCACTAGCCAAAAACATTCAGTACTTC. It encodes CASSSVPLAKNIQYF.

CDR3 DNA: TGTGCCAGCAGCTTAGACAGGGTAAATGGCTACACCTTC. It yields the protein CASSLDRVNGYTF. The chain combines TRBV5-6 with TRBJ1-2; 7 bases map to TRBD1. Looked up from germline, CDR1 is SGHDT and CDR2 is YYEEEE. The CDR3 has 13 amino acids. V shed 2 bases, J shed 6 bases, and the junction held 4 bases outside the gene matches.

The gene calls are TRBV5-1 and TRBJ2-1; 12 bases are a match to TRBD2. Germline V gene lookup returns CDR1 SGHRS and CDR2 YFSETQ. CDR3 length: 16 amino acids. V lost 0 bases, J lost 6 bases, and 4 bases stayed unmatched. The CDR3 region is CASSLASGRAFNEQFF. CDR3 in DNA: TGCGCCAGCAGCTTGGCTAGCGGGAGGGCCTTCAATGAGCAGTTCTTC.

The genes are TRBV24-1 and TRBJ2-2, with D uncertain. The germline V gene encodes CDR1 KGHDR and CDR2 SFDVKD. Between the trimmed V and J ends, which lost 9 bases and 1 base, there was a span of 5 bases. The CDR3 sequence is 12 residues long. The DNA for the CDR3 is TGTGCCACCCGTAGGAACACCGGGGAGCTGTTTTTT. Its translation: CATRRNTGELFF.

This chain links TRBV19 with TRBJ2-1, with 7 bases matching TRBD1. The CDR3 spans 15 residues. Germline trimming cut 7 bases from V and 4 bases from J; bases unmatched to any gene: 10. From germline, CDR1 is LNHDA and CDR2 SQIVND (reference sequence). For the CDR3, the DNA is TGTGCCAGTATTGCAGGGACAGCTGGATACAATGAGCAGTTCTTC. It yields the protein CASIAGTAGYNEQFF. Together with reference TRBV19 and TRBJ2-1, the CDR3 gives the full variable domain: DGGITQSPKYLFRKEGQNVTLSCEQNLNHDAMYWYRQDPGQGLRLIYYSQIVNDFQKGDIAEGYSVSREKKESFPLTVTSAQKNPTAFYLCASIAGTAGYNEQFFGPGTRLTVL.

The chain is built from TRBV29-1 and TRBJ1-1, with D perhaps TRBD1 (5 bases). The CDR3 extends over 12 amino acids. CDR1 and CDR2 from the germline V gene are SQVTM and ANQGSEA. Deletions cut 4 bases from V and 4 bases from J, with 10 bases between. CDR3 coding DNA: TGCAGCGTTGTTCCGGGGGGCACTGAAGCTTTCTTT. Encoded protein: CSVVPGGTEAFF.

This chain links TRBV3-1 (or the pseudogene TRBV3-2) with TRBJ2-5; 9 nucleotides align to TRBD2. The CDR3 loop spans 18 amino acids. From germline, CDR1 is LGHDT and CDR2 YNNKEL (reference sequence). With V trimmed by 3 bases and J by 1 base, 12 bases remained unmatched. DNA for the CDR3: TGTGCCAGCAGCCAGGAAAAAAGGCTAGCGGGGATCCAAGAGACCCAGTACTTC. Protein: CASSQEKRLAGIQETQYF.